Listed below are T cell receptor beta chains from one sample, sequenced in a study of blood T cell repertoires in COVID-19. Some clones are missing from TCRdb's copy, which holds only in-frame ones; the method was immunoSEQ multiplex PCR. The profile shows over 150,000 clones, 86% of them singletons. Input material: peripheral blood. Receptors originate from a man aged 70 or older with active or convalescent COVID-19. Each CDR3 is given with its conserved first and last residue. The D gene is left open where the match is weak. Clone sizes are given selectively: once, few, many, or a class where the clone is expanded.

d_call j_call v_call clone_size cdr3_aa cdr3_nt
. TRBJ1-2 TRBV15 . CATSHPIKPTGPRHYGYTF TGTGCCACCAGCCATCCTATCAAACCAACAGGACCGCGGCACTATGGCTACACCTTC
. TRBJ1-5 TRBV2 . CASKPVGGGNQPQHF TGTGCCAGCAAGCCGGTGGGAGGGGGCAATCAGCCCCAGCATTTT
. TRBJ1-1 TRBV5-1 . CASSLTWGGSIRAEAFF TGCGCCAGCAGCCTGACATGGGGAGGGTCAATCCGCGCTGAAGCTTTCTTT
. TRBJ1-5 TRBV28 . CASSSGVRGNQPQHF TGTGCCAGCAGCTCCGGGGTAAGAGGCAATCAGCCCCAGCATTTT
TRBD2 TRBJ2-5 TRBV5-1 . CASSHERGKETQYF TGCGCCAGCAGCCACGAGCGGGGGAAAGAGACCCAGTACTTC
TRBD1 TRBJ1-3 TRBV6-6 . CASSYSGTGDGNTIYF TGTGCCAGCAGTTACTCCGGGACAGGGGATGGAAACACCATATATTTT
TRBD1 TRBJ2-6 TRBV2 . CASSEALGTGGSGANVLTF TGTGCCAGCAGTGAAGCCCTCGGGACAGGGGGGTCTGGGGCCAACGTCCTGACTTTC
TRBD1 TRBJ1-3 TRBV15 few CATSSRTGRNTIYF TGTGCCACCAGCTCACGGACAGGAAGAAACACCATATATTTT
. TRBJ1-3 TRBV12-3/TRBV12-4 once CASSFYSGNTIYF TGTGCCAGCAGTTTCTATTCTGGAAACACCATATATTTT
TRBD1 TRBJ1-5 TRBV27 . CASSLRTGGTGQPQHF TGTGCCAGCAGTCTTCGGACAGGGGGGACCGGTCAGCCCCAGCATTTT
. TRBJ2-5 TRBV5-1 . CASSLAVSTGSGETQYF TGCGCCAGCAGCTTGGCGGTATCCACAGGGTCCGGAGAGACCCAGTACTTC
TRBD2 TRBJ2-7 TRBV11-2 . CASSLGTSVTFYEQYF TGTGCCAGCAGCCTTGGGACTAGCGTCACCTTTTACGAGCAGTACTTC
. TRBJ1-1 TRBV29-1 . CSVFDTEAFF TGCAGCGTTTTCGACACTGAAGCTTTCTTT
. TRBJ1-2 TRBV19 . CASSRAPSDGYTF TGTGCCAGTAGTAGGGCCCCTTCAGATGGCTACACCTTC
TRBD1 TRBJ1-1 TRBV4-3 . CASSQGGTVMNTEAFF TGCGCCAGCAGCCAAGGTGGGACAGTCATGAACACTGAAGCTTTCTTT
. TRBJ1-1 TRBV27 . CASSTNRANTEAFF TGTGCCAGCAGTACCAACAGGGCGAACACTGAAGCTTTCTTT
. TRBJ2-1 TRBV5-1 . CASSLAPGATYNEQFF TGCGCCAGCAGCTTGGCACCAGGGGCCACGTACAATGAGCAGTTCTTC
TRBD1 TRBJ2-7 TRBV6-1 . CASSERSGTGIHEQYF TGTGCCAGCAGTGAACGGAGCGGGACAGGGATCCACGAGCAGTACTTC
TRBD1 TRBJ1-5 TRBV19 . CASSARTGGQPQHF TGTGCCAGTAGTGCCCGGACAGGGGGTCAGCCCCAGCATTTT
. TRBJ1-1 TRBV10-1 once CASSRGVGNTEAFF TGCGCCAGCAGCCGAGGAGTAGGGAACACTGAAGCTTTCTTT
. TRBJ1-1 TRBV5-1 few CASSLQDSTNTEAFF TGCGCCAGCAGCTTGCAGGACAGCACGAACACTGAAGCTTTCTTT
. TRBJ2-3 TRBV18 few CASSPTAFTDTQYF TGTGCCAGCTCACCAACAGCTTTCACAGATACGCAGTATTTT
TRBD2 TRBJ2-5 TRBV6-2/TRBV6-3 . CASSYGFGLAGVETQYF TGTGCCAGCAGTTACGGGTTTGGACTAGCGGGGGTGGAGACCCAGTACTTC
TRBD2 TRBJ2-7 TRBV3-1/TRBV3-2 . CASSQDSLAGVLEQYF TGTGCCAGCAGCCAAGACAGTCTAGCGGGAGTGCTCGAGCAGTACTTC
TRBD1 TRBJ2-7 TRBV5-1 . CASSLGWDSGYEQYF TGCGCCAGCAGCTTAGGGTGGGACAGTGGGTACGAGCAGTACTTC
TRBD1 TRBJ2-2 TRBV7-8 . CASSPGTGYTGELFF TGTGCCAGCAGCCCCGGGACAGGGTACACCGGGGAGCTGTTTTTT
. TRBJ1-5 TRBV7-2 . CASSLESGNQPQHF TGTGCCAGCAGCTTAGAGTCAGGCAATCAGCCCCAGCATTTT
TRBD2 TRBJ2-1 TRBV28 . CASSLPTSLVTSGTYNEQFF TGTGCCAGCAGTTTACCCACTTCTCTGGTGACTAGCGGGACATACAATGAGCAGTTCTTC
. TRBJ1-6 TRBV2 . CASSEETGNSPLHF TGTGCCAGCAGTGAAGAGACAGGCAATTCACCCCTCCACTTT
TRBD2 TRBJ2-3 TRBV20-1 . CSASPGLADPSTDTQYF TGCAGTGCTAGTCCGGGACTAGCGGACCCTAGCACAGATACGCAGTATTTT
TRBD2 TRBJ2-3 TRBV6-5 once CASSYSLAGFTDTQYF TGTGCCAGCAGTTACAGCCTAGCGGGGTTCACAGATACGCAGTATTTT
. TRBJ1-1 TRBV18 . CASSPPSLTEAFF TGTGCCAGCTCACCACCTTCTTTAACTGAAGCTTTCTTT
. TRBJ1-5 TRBV3-1/TRBV3-2 . CASSQVQAGGPQHF TGTGCCAGCAGCCAAGTACAGGCCGGGGGGCCCCAGCATTTT
TRBD1 TRBJ2-2 TRBV25-1 . CASSELTGTGANTGELFF TGTGCCAGCAGTGAGTTGACCGGGACAGGGGCAAACACCGGGGAGCTGTTTTTT
. TRBJ1-1 TRBV3-1/TRBV3-2 . CASSQVGGTEAFF TGTGCCAGCAGCCAAGTCGGCGGCACTGAAGCTTTCTTT
TRBD1 TRBJ2-3 TRBV15 . CATSRDLGQTDTQYF TGTGCCACCAGCAGAGATCTGGGACAGACAGATACGCAGTATTTT
. TRBJ1-2 TRBV30 . CAWSTGVRNYGYTF TGTGCCTGGAGCACCGGGGTTCGAAACTATGGCTACACCTTC
TRBD1 TRBJ2-1 TRBV24-1 once CATRGSPGTGGQPYNEQFF TGTGCCACCAGGGGAAGTCCCGGGACAGGGGGCCAACCTTACAATGAGCAGTTCTTC
TRBD1 TRBJ1-1 TRBV5-8 . CASSFWTGSLNTEAFF TGTGCCAGCAGCTTCTGGACAGGGAGTTTAAACACTGAAGCTTTCTTT
TRBD1 TRBJ1-1 TRBV7-9 . CASSPGTGGEEAFF TGTGCCAGCAGCCCCGGGACAGGGGGCGAGGAAGCTTTCTTT
. TRBJ2-1 TRBV5-1 . CASSWGPGTSSYNEQFF TGCGCCAGCAGTTGGGGCCCCGGGACATCCTCCTACAATGAGCAGTTCTTC
. TRBJ2-2 TRBV6-6 . CASSYSGTLTGELFF TGTGCCAGCAGTTACTCCGGGACACTAACCGGGGAGCTGTTTTTT
TRBD2 TRBJ2-2 TRBV28 . CASSLAGRDIGELFF TGTGCCAGCAGTTTAGCCGGGAGGGATATAGGGGAGCTGTTTTTT
. TRBJ2-1 TRBV27 . CASSGAGRYNEQFF TGTGCCAGCAGTGGGGCAGGTCGTTACAATGAGCAGTTCTTC
TRBD2 TRBJ2-1 TRBV28 once CASSFSGRAIYNEQFF TGTGCCAGCAGTTTTAGCGGGAGGGCAATTTACAATGAGCAGTTCTTC
. TRBJ2-5 TRBV3-1/TRBV3-2 . CASSSRKGEETQYF TGTGCCAGCAGCTCCCGGAAGGGGGAAGAGACCCAGTACTTC
TRBD1 TRBJ1-5 TRBV19 . CASNRRQGAGQPQHF TGTGCCAGTAACCGGAGACAGGGGGCTGGTCAGCCCCAGCATTTT
. TRBJ1-1 TRBV6-2/TRBV6-3 . CASSAQGNTEAFF TGTGCCAGCAGTGCGCAGGGGAACACTGAAGCTTTCTTT
. TRBJ1-2 TRBV9 few CASSAEDRAYGYTF TGTGCCAGCAGCGCCGAGGACAGAGCTTATGGCTACACCTTC
. TRBJ2-2 TRBV2 . CASSEQGWAGELFF TGTGCCAGCAGTGAGCAGGGGTGGGCCGGGGAGCTGTTTTTT
. TRBJ1-6 TRBV9 . CASSAEGTFSYNSPLHF TGTGCCAGCAGCGCCGAGGGGACATTCTCCTATAATTCACCCCTCCACTTT